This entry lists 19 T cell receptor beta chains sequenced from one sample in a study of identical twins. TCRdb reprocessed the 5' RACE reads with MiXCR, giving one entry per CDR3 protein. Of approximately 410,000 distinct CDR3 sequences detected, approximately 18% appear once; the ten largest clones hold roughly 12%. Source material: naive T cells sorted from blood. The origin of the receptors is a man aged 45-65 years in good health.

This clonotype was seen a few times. CDR3: CATSDLLREQFF. In DNA form, the CDR3 reads TGTGCCACCAGTGATTTATTGCGGGAGCAGTTCTTC. The V and J genes are TRBV24-1 and TRBJ2-1, with D hard to call. With 1 base removed from V and 10 bases from J, the gap between germline ends came to 7 bases. Per the germline V gene, CDR1 is KGHDR and CDR2 is SFDVKD. This CDR3 is built from 12 residues.

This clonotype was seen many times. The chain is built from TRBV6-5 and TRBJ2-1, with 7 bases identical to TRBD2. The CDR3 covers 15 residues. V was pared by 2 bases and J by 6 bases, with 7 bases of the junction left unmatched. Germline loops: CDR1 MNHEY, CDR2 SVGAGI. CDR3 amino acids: CASSYGAGVGNEQFF. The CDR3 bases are TGTGCCAGCAGTTACGGGGCGGGAGTGGGCAATGAGCAGTTCTTC.

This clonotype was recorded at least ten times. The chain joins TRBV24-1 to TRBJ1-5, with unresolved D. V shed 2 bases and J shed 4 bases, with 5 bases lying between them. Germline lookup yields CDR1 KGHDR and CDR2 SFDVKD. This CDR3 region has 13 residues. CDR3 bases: TGTGCCACCAGTGATTGGACTAATCAGCCCCAGCATTTT. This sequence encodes CATSDWTNQPQHF.

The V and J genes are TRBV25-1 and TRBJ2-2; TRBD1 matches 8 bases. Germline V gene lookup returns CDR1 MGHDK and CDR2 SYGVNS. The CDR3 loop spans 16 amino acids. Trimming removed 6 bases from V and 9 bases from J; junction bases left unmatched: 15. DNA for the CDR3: TGTGCCAGCAGACCTCCGACAGGGGCCCTCGACAGGGAGCTGTTTTTT. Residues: CASRPPTGALDRELFF. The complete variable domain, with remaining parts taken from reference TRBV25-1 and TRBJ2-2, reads EADIYQTPRYLVIGTGKKITLECSQTMGHDKMYWYQQDPGMELHLIHYSYGVNSTEKGDLSSESTVSRIRTEHFPLTLESARPSHTSQYLCASRPPTGALDRELFFGEGSRLTVL.

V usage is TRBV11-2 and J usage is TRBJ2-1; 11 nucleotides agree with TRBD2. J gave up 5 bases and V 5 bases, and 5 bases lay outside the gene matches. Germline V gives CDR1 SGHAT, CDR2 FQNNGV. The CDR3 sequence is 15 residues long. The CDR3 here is CASSLAGGRNNEQFF. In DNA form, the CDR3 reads TGTGCCAGCAGCCTAGCGGGGGGCAGAAACAATGAGCAGTTCTTC.

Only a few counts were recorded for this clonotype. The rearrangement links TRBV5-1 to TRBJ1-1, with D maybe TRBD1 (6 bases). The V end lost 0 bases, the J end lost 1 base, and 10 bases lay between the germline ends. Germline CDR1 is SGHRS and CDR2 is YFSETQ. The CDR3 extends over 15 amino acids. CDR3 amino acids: CASSLAPGANTEAFF. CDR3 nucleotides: TGCGCCAGCAGCTTGGCCCCAGGGGCGAACACTGAAGCTTTCTTT.

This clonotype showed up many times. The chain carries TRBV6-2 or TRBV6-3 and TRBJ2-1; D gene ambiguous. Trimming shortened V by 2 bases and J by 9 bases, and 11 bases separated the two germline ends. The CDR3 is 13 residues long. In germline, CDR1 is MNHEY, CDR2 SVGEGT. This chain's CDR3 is CASSYQRSSEQFF. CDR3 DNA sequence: TGTGCCAGCAGTTACCAGCGTAGCAGTGAGCAGTTCTTC.

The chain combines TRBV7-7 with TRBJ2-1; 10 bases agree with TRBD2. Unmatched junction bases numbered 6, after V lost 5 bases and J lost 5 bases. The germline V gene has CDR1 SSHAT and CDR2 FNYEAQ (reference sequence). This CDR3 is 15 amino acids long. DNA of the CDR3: TGTGCCAGCAGCCCCGGACTAGCGGAGAACAATGAGCAGTTCTTC. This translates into CASSPGLAENNEQFF.

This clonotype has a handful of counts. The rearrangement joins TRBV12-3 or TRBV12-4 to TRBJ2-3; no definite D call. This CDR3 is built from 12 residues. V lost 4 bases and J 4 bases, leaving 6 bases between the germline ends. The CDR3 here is CASSSWSDTQYF. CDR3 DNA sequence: TGTGCCAGCAGTTCGTGGTCAGATACGCAGTATTTT.

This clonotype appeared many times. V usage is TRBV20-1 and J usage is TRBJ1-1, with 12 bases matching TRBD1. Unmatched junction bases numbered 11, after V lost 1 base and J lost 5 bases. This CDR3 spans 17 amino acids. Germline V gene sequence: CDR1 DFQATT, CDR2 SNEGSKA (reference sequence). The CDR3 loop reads CSARGLGQGARGTEAFF. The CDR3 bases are TGCAGTGCTAGAGGCCTGGGACAGGGGGCTAGAGGAACTGAAGCTTTCTTT.

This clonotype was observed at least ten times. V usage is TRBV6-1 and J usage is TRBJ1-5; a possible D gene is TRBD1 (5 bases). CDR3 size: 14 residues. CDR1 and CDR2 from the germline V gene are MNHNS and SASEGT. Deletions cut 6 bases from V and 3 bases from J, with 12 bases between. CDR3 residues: CASSGGHNNQPQHF. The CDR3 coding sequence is TGTGCCAGCAGCGGCGGACACAACAATCAGCCCCAGCATTTT.

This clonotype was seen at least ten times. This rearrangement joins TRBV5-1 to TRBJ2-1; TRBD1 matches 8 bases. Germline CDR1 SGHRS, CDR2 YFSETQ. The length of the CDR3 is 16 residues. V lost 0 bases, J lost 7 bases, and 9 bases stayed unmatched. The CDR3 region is CASSLGGQGPKNEQFF. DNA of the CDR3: TGCGCCAGCAGCTTGGGAGGACAGGGTCCAAAGAATGAGCAGTTCTTC.

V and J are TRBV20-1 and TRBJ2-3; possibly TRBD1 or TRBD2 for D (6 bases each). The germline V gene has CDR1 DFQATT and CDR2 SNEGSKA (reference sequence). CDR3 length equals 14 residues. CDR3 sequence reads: CSLLSPRGEDTQYF. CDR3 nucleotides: TGCAGCCTACTCTCACCTAGGGGGGAAGATACGCAGTATTTT.

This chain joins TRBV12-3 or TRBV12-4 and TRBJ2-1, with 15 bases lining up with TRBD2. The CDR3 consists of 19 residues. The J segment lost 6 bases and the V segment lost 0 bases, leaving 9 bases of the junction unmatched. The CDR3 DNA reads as TGTGCCAGCAGTTTAGCCCGTAGGGGACTAGCGGGGGGCCGCAATGAGCAGTTCTTC. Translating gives CASSLARRGLAGGRNEQFF.

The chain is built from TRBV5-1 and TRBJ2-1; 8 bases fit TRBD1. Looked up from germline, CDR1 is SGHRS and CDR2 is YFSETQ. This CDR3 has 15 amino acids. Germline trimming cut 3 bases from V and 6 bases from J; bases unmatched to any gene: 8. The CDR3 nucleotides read TGCGCCAGCAGCTATCGGACAGGGCCTTTCAATGAGCAGTTCTTC. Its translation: CASSYRTGPFNEQFF. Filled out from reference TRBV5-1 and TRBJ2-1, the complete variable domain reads KAGVTQTPRYLIKTRGQQVTLSCSPISGHRSVSWYQQTPGQGLQFLFEYFSETQRNKGNFPGRFSGRQFSNSRSEMNVSTLELGDSALYLCASSYRTGPFNEQFFGPGTRLTVL.

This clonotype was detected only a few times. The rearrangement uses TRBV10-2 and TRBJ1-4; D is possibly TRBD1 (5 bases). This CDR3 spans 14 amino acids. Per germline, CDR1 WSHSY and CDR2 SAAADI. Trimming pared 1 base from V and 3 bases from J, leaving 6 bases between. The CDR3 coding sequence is TGCGCCAGCAGTGAGTTGGGGGCTAATGAAAAACTGTTTTTT. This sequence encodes CASSELGANEKLFF.

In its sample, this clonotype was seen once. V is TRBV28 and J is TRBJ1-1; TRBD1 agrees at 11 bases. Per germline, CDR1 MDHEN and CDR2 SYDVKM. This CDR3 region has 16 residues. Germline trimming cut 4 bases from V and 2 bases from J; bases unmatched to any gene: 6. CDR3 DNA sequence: TGTGCCAGCAGTTCGGACAGGGGGCGCGTCAACACTGAAGCTTTCTTT. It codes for CASSSDRGRVNTEAFF.

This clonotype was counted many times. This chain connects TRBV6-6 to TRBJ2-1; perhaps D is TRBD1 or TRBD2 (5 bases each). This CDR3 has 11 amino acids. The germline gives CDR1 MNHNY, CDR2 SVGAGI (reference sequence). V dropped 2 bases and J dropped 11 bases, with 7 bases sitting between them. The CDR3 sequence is CASSYGDQQFF. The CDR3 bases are TGTGCCAGCAGTTACGGGGACCAGCAGTTCTTC.

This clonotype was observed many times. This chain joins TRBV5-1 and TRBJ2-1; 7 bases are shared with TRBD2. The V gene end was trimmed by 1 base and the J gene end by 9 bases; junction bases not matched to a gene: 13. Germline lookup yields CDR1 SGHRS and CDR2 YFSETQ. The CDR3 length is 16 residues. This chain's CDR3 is CASSLPQNTGGGEQFF. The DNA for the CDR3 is TGCGCCAGCAGCTTGCCCCAAAATACGGGGGGAGGTGAGCAGTTCTTC.